Below are 20 T cell receptor beta chains sequenced from a single sample in a study of siplizumab effects on memory and regulatory T cells. The data were produced by immunoSEQ multiplex PCR, yet TCRdb's version contains in-frame clones alone and is incomplete. Of 85,000 to 95,000 clones in the sample, 94% were seen once. Sequencing used non-Treg CD4+ T cells sorted from blood. These receptor sequences come from a human donor in good health.

This rearrangement joins TRBV5-1 to TRBJ1-3, with D possibly matching TRBD1 (6 bases). The germline CDR1 and CDR2 sequences are SGHRS and YFSETQ. V dropped 4 bases and J dropped 0 bases, with 11 bases sitting between them. The length of the CDR3 is 15 residues. The CDR3 DNA reads TGCGCCAGCAGCCCTGCGGGGGCCTCTGGAAACACCATATATTTT. Translation: CASSPAGASGNTIYF.

The chain carries TRBV30 and TRBJ2-5; D is unresolved. CDR1 and CDR2 from the germline V gene are GTSNPN and SVGIG (reference sequence). V was cut by 2 bases and J by 1 base, with 8 bases left in between. The CDR3 covers 13 residues. The CDR3 loop reads CAWSRNSQETQYF. The CDR3 nucleotides read TGTGCCTGGAGTCGGAACTCCCAAGAGACCCAGTACTTC.

V is TRBV5-4 and J is TRBJ2-3; 7 bases agree with TRBD2. The germline V gene encodes CDR1 SGHNT and CDR2 YYREEE (reference sequence). Germline trimming cut 4 bases from V and 4 bases from J; bases unmatched to any gene: 6. The CDR3 runs 14 residues. The CDR3 coding sequence is TGTGCCAGCAGCCCCCGGGCGGGGGCAGATACGCAGTATTTT. Amino acids: CASSPRAGADTQYF.

V gene TRBV11-2 combines with J gene TRBJ1-1; 8 nucleotides agree with TRBD1. V lost 5 bases, J lost 0 bases, and 5 bases stayed unmatched. Germline V gene data show CDR1 as SGHAT and CDR2 as FQNNGV. CDR3 length equals 15 residues. The CDR3 region has the DNA TGTGCCAGCAGCCTAACACAGGGGGTGAACACTGAAGCTTTCTTT. It codes for CASSLTQGVNTEAFF.

The J gene is TRBJ2-3, the V gene TRBV7-8; 9 bases fit TRBD2. The CDR3 spans 17 residues. V was clipped by 1 base and J by 2 bases; unmatched bases: 7. Per the germline V gene, CDR1 is SGHVS and CDR2 is FQNEAQ. CDR3 DNA: TGTGCCAGCAGCTTAGGCGTGCGGGGGGGGAACACAGATACGCAGTATTTT. This encodes CASSLGVRGGNTDTQYF.

The rearrangement uses TRBV5-4 and TRBJ2-1; 11 bases fit TRBD2. This CDR3 is built from 17 residues. V trimming: 3 bases; J trimming: 5 bases; junction bases outside the gene matches: 10. Per the germline V gene, CDR1 is SGHNT and CDR2 is YYREEE (reference sequence). CDR3 in DNA: TGTGCCAGCAGCTCCAAGCTACTAGCGGGAGTCCACAATGAGCAGTTCTTC. This gives the protein CASSSKLLAGVHNEQFF. Full variable domain (outside the CDR3, taken from reference TRBV5-4 and TRBJ2-1): ETGVTQSPTHLIKTRGQQVTLRCSSQSGHNTVSWYQQALGQGPQFIFQYYREEENGRGNFPPRFSGLQFPNYSSELNVNALELDDSALYLCASSSKLLAGVHNEQFFGPGTRLTVL.

The chain carries TRBV6-5 and TRBJ2-7; 8 bases fit TRBD1. CDR1 and CDR2 from the germline V gene are MNHEY and SVGAGI. CDR3 length: 14 amino acids. V was pared by 6 bases and J by 5 bases, with 9 bases of the junction left unmatched. The DNA for the CDR3 is TGTGCCAGCAGCGCGTTGACAGGGGAAAACGAGCAGTACTTC. Amino acid sequence: CASSALTGENEQYF.

This rearrangement joins TRBV7-9 to TRBJ2-5; D not certain. Trimming took 3 bases from V and 5 from J, leaving 7 bases between them. Germline V gene lookup returns CDR1 SEHNR and CDR2 FQNEAQ (reference sequence). The CDR3 sequence is 12 residues long. DNA of the CDR3: TGTGCCAGCAGCTTCGATTTTGAGACCCAGTACTTC. Amino acids: CASSFDFETQYF. Full variable domain (outside the CDR3, taken from reference TRBV7-9 and TRBJ2-5): DTGVSQNPRHKITKRGQNVTFRCDPISEHNRLYWYRQTLGQGPEFLTYFQNEAQLEKSRLLSDRFSAERPKGSFSTLEIQRTEQGDSAMYLCASSFDFETQYFGPGTRLLVL.

The chain is built from TRBV19 and TRBJ1-5; no firm D call. Germline-derived CDR1 and CDR2 are LNHDA and SQIVND (reference sequence). The CDR3 is made up of 15 amino acids. The V end lost 4 bases, the J end lost 4 bases, and 14 bases lay between the germline ends. The CDR3 loop is CASSNGQVGNQPQHF. Written as DNA, the CDR3 is TGTGCCAGTAGTAACGGGCAGGTGGGTAATCAGCCCCAGCATTTT.

This chain uses TRBV6-4 with TRBJ2-1, with 13 bases identical to TRBD2. This CDR3 region has 15 residues. Unmatched junction bases numbered 6, after V lost 6 bases and J lost 7 bases. Germline-derived CDR1 and CDR2 are MRHNA and SNTAGT. The DNA for the CDR3 is TGTGCCAGCAGCGCACTAGCGGGGGGGCAAAATGAGCAGTTCTTC. Translating gives CASSALAGGQNEQFF.

This clone was counted a single time. An end of the junction does not agree with germline; a read error may underlie this. V usage is TRBV7-7 and J usage is TRBJ2-1, with unresolved D. The CDR3 contains 15 residues. CDR1 SSHAT and CDR2 FNYEAQ come from the germline V gene (reference sequence). The CDR3 reads CASSLEVSSYNEQFF. CDR3 sequence (DNA): TGTGCTAGCAGCTTAGAGGTGAGCTCCTACAATGAGCAGTTCTTC.

The gene calls are TRBV4-3 and TRBJ1-4; D is possibly TRBD1 (6 bases). The CDR3 loop spans 16 amino acids. Between the trimmed V and J ends, which lost 2 bases and 4 bases, there was a span of 14 bases. The germline CDR1 and CDR2 sequences are LGHNA and YSLEER. The CDR3 DNA follows: TGCGCCAGCAGCCAATCCCAAGGGGGTTTTAATGAAAAACTGTTTTTT. Protein sequence: CASSQSQGGFNEKLFF.

Only one count was recorded for this clone. The chain employs TRBV6-5 and TRBJ1-1; maybe TRBD1 (5 bases). V lost 5 bases and J lost 5, with 15 bases in between. Germline loops: CDR1 MNHEY, CDR2 SVGAGI. CDR3 length equals 14 residues. CDR3 residues: CASSRGAGGTEAFF. In nucleotides, the CDR3 is TGTGCCAGCAGTCGCGGGGCGGGCGGGACTGAAGCTTTCTTT.

This clone has more than one count but fewer than ten. V and J are TRBV7-2 and TRBJ2-7; the match to TRBD1 covers 8 bases. The CDR3 consists of 14 residues. The trim removed 4 bases at V and 9 bases at J, leaving 11 bases unmatched. Germline CDR1 SGHTA, CDR2 FQGNSA. Here the CDR3 DNA reads TGTGCCAGCAGCTCCCAGGGGGCTGCGGTAGGGCAGTACTTC. This codes for CASSSQGAAVGQYF.

This clone has a single count. V and J are TRBV2 and TRBJ2-4; D ambiguous. This CDR3 comprises 15 residues. Germline CDR1 reads SNHLY; CDR2 reads FYNNEI. V was trimmed by 6 bases and J by 0 bases, leaving 12 bases between them. The CDR3 sequence is CASSNTTLAKNIQYF. In nucleotides, the CDR3 is TGTGCCAGCAGCAACACTACTCTAGCCAAAAACATTCAGTACTTC.

The J gene is TRBJ1-1, the V gene TRBV5-6; 10 positions match TRBD1. This CDR3 is built from 15 residues. Per the germline V gene, CDR1 is SGHDT and CDR2 is YYEEEE. The trim removed 0 bases at V and 4 bases at J, leaving 3 bases unmatched. The CDR3 is CASSLVDRGSTEAFF. As DNA, the CDR3 is TGTGCCAGCAGCTTGGTGGACAGGGGGAGCACTGAAGCTTTCTTT.

The chain is built from TRBV6-5 and TRBJ2-5; the D gene is possibly TRBD2 (6 bases). CDR1 is MNHEY and CDR2 is SVGAGI in the germline V gene. This CDR3 contains 13 residues. Between the trimmed V and J ends, which lost 9 bases and 4 bases, there was a span of 15 bases. The CDR3 DNA reads as TGTGCCAGTAGCGGAGGGGTCCCAGAGACCCAGTACTTC. It encodes CASSGGVPETQYF.

The chain recombines TRBV7-2 with TRBJ2-5; 13 positions agree with TRBD2. The germline V gene encodes CDR1 SGHTA and CDR2 FQGNSA. The trim removed 3 bases at V and 1 base at J, leaving 5 bases unmatched. This CDR3 contains 17 residues. The DNA of the CDR3 is TGTGCCAGCAGCTTCCCGGGACTAGCGGGACTCCAAGAGACCCAGTACTTC. Protein: CASSFPGLAGLQETQYF.

V and J are TRBV7-6 and TRBJ1-1; D is perhaps TRBD1 (6 bases). There are 15 residues in the CDR3. Deletions cut 3 bases from V and 5 bases from J, with 16 bases between. Per the germline V gene, CDR1 is SGHVS and CDR2 is FNYEAQ. CDR3 region: CASSFADRTGTEAFF. In DNA form, the CDR3 reads TGTGCCAGCAGCTTCGCTGACAGGACTGGAACTGAAGCTTTCTTT. Combining the CDR3 with reference TRBV7-6 and TRBJ1-1 gives the whole variable domain GAGVSQSPRYKVTKRGQDVALRCDPISGHVSLYWYRQALGQGPEFLTYFNYEAQQDKSGLPNDRFSAERPEGSISTLTIQRTEQRDSAMYRCASSFADRTGTEAFFGQGTRLTVV.

The chain couples TRBV7-2 to TRBJ2-5; D perhaps matches TRBD2 (6 bases). The CDR3 covers 13 residues. Germline assignment: CDR1 SGHTA and CDR2 FQGNSA. V lost 4 bases and J lost 5, with 11 bases in between. The CDR3: CASSSYGRETQYF. For the CDR3, the DNA is TGTGCCAGCAGCTCTTATGGGAGGGAGACCCAGTACTTC.